The sequence of this T cell receptor beta chain was determined in a study of response to subunit inactivated influenza vaccine. This clonotype showed up just a few times. The antigen is undetermined. From the RT-PCR reads, TCRdb called clonotypes with MiXCR, one entry per CDR3 protein. The sample includes some 500,000 distinct CDR3 sequences, roughly 23% of them seen just once. Germline V gene data show CDR1 as SGHDT and CDR2 as YYEEEE. This CDR3 comprises 15 residues. V shed 4 bases, J shed 3 bases, and the junction held 6 bases outside the gene matches. Study-wide results and limits: It was the authors' suggestion that each seasonal influenza vaccination recruits few new T cells.

The chain is built from TRBV5-6 and TRBJ2-3; the match to TRBD1 covers 9 bases. Material: CD4+ T cells sorted from PBMCs, obtained approximately 5 days after vaccination. The sequence came from a man between 45 and 60 years old who received an inactivated influenza vaccine. The CDR3 bases are TGTGCCAGCAGCGCAACCGGGACAGGGACAGATACGCAGTATTTT. Encoded protein: CASSATGTGTDTQYF.